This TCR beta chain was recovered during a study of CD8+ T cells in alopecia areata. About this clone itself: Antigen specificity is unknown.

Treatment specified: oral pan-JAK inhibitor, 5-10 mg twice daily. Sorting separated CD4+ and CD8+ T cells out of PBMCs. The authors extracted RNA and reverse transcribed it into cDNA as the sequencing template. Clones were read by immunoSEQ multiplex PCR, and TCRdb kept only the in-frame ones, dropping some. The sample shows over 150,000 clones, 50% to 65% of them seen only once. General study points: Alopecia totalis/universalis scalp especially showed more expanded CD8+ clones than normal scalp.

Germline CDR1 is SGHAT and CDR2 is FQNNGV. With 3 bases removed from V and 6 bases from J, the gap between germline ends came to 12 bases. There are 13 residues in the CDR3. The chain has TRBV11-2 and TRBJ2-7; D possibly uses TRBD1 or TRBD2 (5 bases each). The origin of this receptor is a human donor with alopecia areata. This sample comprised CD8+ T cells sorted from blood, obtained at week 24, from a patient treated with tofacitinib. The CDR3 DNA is TGTGCCAGCAGCTTGGAGCAGGGAGTCGAGCAGTACTTC. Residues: CASSLEQGVEQYF.